The present T cell receptor beta chain was sequenced within a study of T-cell memory formation after mild COVID-19. About the study: In these data, TCR clusters were largely donor specific.

TCRdb re-called the 5' RACE reads through MiXCR, storing one row per CDR3 protein. The table has about 400,000 distinct CDR3 sequences, less than 25% seen once. This clonotype was seen more than once but under ten times. Between the trimmed V and J ends, which lost 5 bases and 0 bases, there was a span of 19 bases. This CDR3 is built from 17 residues. The V gene's germline CDR1 is SEHNR and CDR2 FQNEAQ (reference sequence). The sequence was obtained from an adult woman who had mild COVID-19 (a few samples of this study predate the infection). Cell type and time point are not known. The V gene is TRBV7-9, the J gene TRBJ1-1; a weak D match, TRBD1 (6 bases). Specimen: PBMCs or a T cell subset sorted from them (not recorded which). Here the CDR3 reads CASSPLQGQIMNTEAFF. CDR3 in DNA: TGTGCCAGCAGCCCCCTGCAGGGGCAAATCATGAACACTGAAGCTTTCTTT.